This is a list of T cell receptor beta chains from one sample in a study of breast tumors, draining lymph nodes, adjacent tissues. Each CDR3 protein is one row after TCRdb ran MiXCR on the multiplex PCR reads. The table records about 7,600 distinct CDR3 sequences, around 70% of them present only once. Sequenced input: tumor-adjacent breast tissue. These receptors came from a female donor with breast cancer. Some clones in this sample may be carry-over from other donors' samples. CDR3s include the opening cysteine and the closing phenylalanine or tryptophan. The D gene is left open where the match is weak. Clone sizes are given selectively: once, few, many, or a class where the clone is expanded.

V	D	size	J	DNA	CDR3
TRBV6-4	TRBD2	-	TRBJ2-3	TGTGCCAGCAGTGTTAGTAGCGGGAAGAGGACAGATACGCAGTGTTTT	CASSVSSGKRTDTQCF
TRBV10-3	TRBD2	-	TRBJ2-1	TGTGCCATCAAGGGGACTAGCGGAAACAATGAGCAGTTCTTC	CAIKGTSGNNEQFF
TRBV9	TRBD2	-	TRBJ2-3	TGTGCCAGCAGCTTGCGACTAGCGACTAGCACAGACACGCCGTATTTT	CASSLRLATSTDTPYF
TRBV20-1	-	-	TRBJ1-5	TGCAGTGCTAGAGCAACAGGGTTTATAGGTCAGCCCCAGCATTTT	CSARATGFIGQPQHF
TRBV15	-	-	TRBJ2-1	TGTGCCACCAGCAGAGATTTAGGTAGATCTCCGTTCTTC	CATSRDLGRSPFF
TRBV19	TRBD2	-	TRBJ2-5	TGTGCCAGTAGTCAGGCGGGAGGAGCAGAGACCCAGTACTTC	CASSQAGGAETQYF
TRBV7-9	-	-	TRBJ2-2	TGTGCCAGCAGCTACCGCGACCGGGAGCTGTTTTTT	CASSYRDRELFF
TRBV20-1	-	many	TRBJ2-4	TGCAGTGCCCCGACAGGAAACATTCAGTACTTC	CSAPTGNIQYF
TRBV10-1	-	-	TRBJ2-7	TGCGCCACCCCCGGTCGGCTAGCCTACGAGCAGTACTTC	CATPGRLAYEQYF
TRBV2	-	-	TRBJ2-6	TGTGCCAGCACCGGTGACTCTGGGGCCAACGTCCTGACTTTC	CASTGDSGANVLTF
TRBV20-1	-	few	TRBJ1-6	TGCAGTGTGGTCGGAGGAAATTCACCCCTCCACTTT	CSVVGGNSPLHF
TRBV6-5	-	-	TRBJ2-7	TGTGCCAGCAGCCAGGGACAAACTCGGGAGCAGTACTTC	CASSQGQTREQYF
TRBV3-1	-	-	TRBJ2-3	TGTGCCAGCAGAACGCTTTCTAGCACAGATACGCAGTATTTT	CASRTLSSTDTQYF
TRBV24-1	TRBD1	few	TRBJ2-3	TGTGCCACCAGTGCCGCACCCGGGACAGAGTTCACAGATACGCAGTATTTT	CATSAAPGTEFTDTQYF
TRBV10-3	-	-	TRBJ2-7	TGTGCCATCAGTGAGTCGACCCGGGGATTGGTGTCCTACGAGCAGTACTTC	CAISESTRGLVSYEQYF
TRBV12-3/TRBV12-4	TRBD1	-	TRBJ1-6	TGTGCCAGCAGTGATGGTCAGGGGGTAAATTCACCCCTCCACTTT	CASSDGQGVNSPLHF
TRBV2	-	once	TRBJ2-3	TGTGCTATCGATAGCCCGGAAGATACGCAGTATTTT	CAIDSPEDTQYF
TRBV7-6	-	-	TRBJ2-7	TGTGCCAGCTCACTAGAGTACGAGCAGTACTTC	CASSLEYEQYF
TRBV6-5	-	-	TRBJ1-2	TGTGCCAGCAGTGCAGACCTCTATGGCTACACCTTC	CASSADLYGYTF
TRBV9	-	-	TRBJ2-3	TGTGCCAGCAGCGTACCAGGGTCAGATACGCAGTATTTT	CASSVPGSDTQYF
TRBV7-2	TRBD1	-	TRBJ2-2	TGTGCCAGCAGCTACTCCCGGACAGGGGATAGGGAGCTGTTTTTT	CASSYSRTGDRELFF
TRBV11-2	TRBD1	-	TRBJ2-2	TGTGCCAGCAGCTCCGACAGGGTTTCGGCCGGGGAGCTGTTTTTT	CASSSDRVSAGELFF
TRBV5-5	-	-	TRBJ1-6	TGTGCCAGCAGCTTGACACATCGGGGGGTTTATAATTCACCCCTCCACTTT	CASSLTHRGVYNSPLHF
TRBV7-9	-	medium-sized	TRBJ1-4	TGTGCCAGCAGCTATACAACAGGGACTAATGAAAAACTGTTTTTT	CASSYTTGTNEKLFF
TRBV7-2	TRBD1	-	TRBJ2-7	TGTGCCAGCAGCCCTAGGACAGGGTCCGAGCAGTACTTC	CASSPRTGSEQYF
TRBV27	TRBD2	many	TRBJ2-7	TGTGCCAGCGGCACTAGCGTCAGCTCCTACGAGCAGTACTTC	CASGTSVSSYEQYF
TRBV9	TRBD1	-	TRBJ2-7	TGTGCCAGCAGCGTAGATGGACAGGAATGGGAGCAGTACTTC	CASSVDGQEWEQYF
TRBV24-1	TRBD2	-	TRBJ2-3	TGTGCCACCAGTGACCCCGGGCTAGCGGGACTGGGCACAGATACGCAGTATTTT	CATSDPGLAGLGTDTQYF
TRBV5-5	TRBD1	-	TRBJ2-7	TGTGCCAGCAGCTTCGGGACAGAATCCTACGAGCAGTACTTC	CASSFGTESYEQYF
TRBV27	-	medium-sized	TRBJ2-2	TGTGCCAGCTCTTCGGACACATGGACGAACACCGGGGAGCTGTTTTTT	CASSSDTWTNTGELFF
TRBV7-9	-	-	TRBJ1-2	TGTGCCAGCAGCTTTGGGGGCGCCTATGGCTACACCTTC	CASSFGGAYGYTF
TRBV12-3/TRBV12-4	TRBD2	-	TRBJ2-1	TGTGCCAGCACCTTACGACTAGCGGGATCGTTCGGTGAGCAGTTCTTC	CASTLRLAGSFGEQFF
TRBV12-3/TRBV12-4	-	many	TRBJ1-4	TGTGCCAGCGCTACAGGGATAGGGGAAAAACTGTTTTTT	CASATGIGEKLFF
TRBV4-2	-	medium-sized	TRBJ2-7	TGTGCCAGCAGCCAAGGGAGGGGGACCGCCTACGAGCAGTACTTC	CASSQGRGTAYEQYF
TRBV24-1	-	-	TRBJ2-3	TGTGCCACCAGAGGAGGGCAGGGGGAATCGAGCACAGATACGCAGTATTTT	CATRGGQGESSTDTQYF
TRBV6-1	-	-	TRBJ2-3	TGTGCCAGCAGTGAATACGCAGATACGCAGTATTTT	CASSEYADTQYF
TRBV15	TRBD1	-	TRBJ2-5	TGTGCCACCAGGGCCCGGGACAGGGGGTGGGAGACCCAGTACTTC	CATRARDRGWETQYF
TRBV7-3	TRBD1	-	TRBJ2-1	TGTGCCAGCAGCTTAATGGCAGGGACAGGGGTTCCAAATGAGCAGTTCTTC	CASSLMAGTGVPNEQFF
TRBV10-3	-	-	TRBJ2-3	TGTGCCATCAGTGAGTCCGTAGTAGATACGCAGTATTTT	CAISESVVDTQYF
TRBV7-9	TRBD2	-	TRBJ2-1	TGTGCCGGCAGACCCCGTACGCAACTAGCGGGATACAATGAGCAGTTCTTC	CAGRPRTQLAGYNEQFF
TRBV11-2	-	-	TRBJ1-2	TGTGCCAGCAGCCTCCGTATTAAAGGGAACTATGGCTACACCTTC	CASSLRIKGNYGYTF
TRBV6-1	TRBD1	-	TRBJ2-7	TGTGCCAGCACAGAACGGACAGGGCAGAGTTACGAGCAGTACTTC	CASTERTGQSYEQYF
TRBV2	TRBD1	-	TRBJ2-7	TGTGCCAGCAGTGAAGCGGGGACAGGCTACGAGCAGTACTTC	CASSEAGTGYEQYF
TRBV20-1	-	medium-sized	TRBJ2-7	TGCAGTGTTCCGTCCACTTACGAGCAGTACTTC	CSVPSTYEQYF
TRBV20-1	TRBD2	-	TRBJ2-3	TGCAGTGCTAGAGACGACCTAGCGGGGGCCACTTACACAGATACGCAGTATTTT	CSARDDLAGATYTDTQYF
TRBV20-1	TRBD2	-	TRBJ2-3	TGCAGTGCATTTCCGGGACTAGCGGAGTTCACAGATACGCAGTATTTT	CSAFPGLAEFTDTQYF
TRBV20-1	TRBD2	-	TRBJ2-5	TGCAGTGCTGATGCTGGGACTAGCGGGGGGCCTTTCTCGGAGACCCAGTACTTC	CSADAGTSGGPFSETQYF
TRBV20-1	-	-	TRBJ2-1	TGCAGTGCTAGAGTGGAGGCTGAGCAGTTCTTC	CSARVEAEQFF
TRBV20-1	-	-	TRBJ2-7	TGCAGTGGCGCGAGCGGGCTCTCCTACGAGCAGTACTTC	CSGASGLSYEQYF
TRBV28	-	few	TRBJ2-7	TGTGCCAGCAGAATTGGGGGCCGGCACGAGCAGTACTTC	CASRIGGRHEQYF
TRBV6-6	TRBD1	once	TRBJ2-2	TGTGCCAGCAGCTCCGGGACAGGGAGAACCGGGGAGCTGTTTTTT	CASSSGTGRTGELFF
TRBV4-1	-	-	TRBJ2-7	TGCGCCAGCAGCCAAGAGCCGGGGTTCGACGAGCAGTACTTC	CASSQEPGFDEQYF
TRBV28	-	-	TRBJ2-7	TGTGCCAGCAGTCCAGGTTCAGTGACAGCCGCCTACGAGCAGTACTTC	CASSPGSVTAAYEQYF
TRBV15	-	-	TRBJ1-1	TGTGCCATCAGCAGAACAAGACAGGCCACTGAAGCTTTCTTT	CAISRTRQATEAFF
TRBV9	-	-	TRBJ1-6	TGTGCCAGCAGCGCCGGGACGGGTAATTCACCCCTCCACTTT	CASSAGTGNSPLHF
TRBV7-8	-	-	TRBJ2-1	TGTGCCAGCAGCTTAGACAGCCGACTCCTCAATGAGCAGTTCTTC	CASSLDSRLLNEQFF
TRBV4-1	-	-	TRBJ1-4	TGCGCCAGCAGCCAAGCGGCGAGGAGGAATGAAAAACTGTTTTTT	CASSQAARRNEKLFF